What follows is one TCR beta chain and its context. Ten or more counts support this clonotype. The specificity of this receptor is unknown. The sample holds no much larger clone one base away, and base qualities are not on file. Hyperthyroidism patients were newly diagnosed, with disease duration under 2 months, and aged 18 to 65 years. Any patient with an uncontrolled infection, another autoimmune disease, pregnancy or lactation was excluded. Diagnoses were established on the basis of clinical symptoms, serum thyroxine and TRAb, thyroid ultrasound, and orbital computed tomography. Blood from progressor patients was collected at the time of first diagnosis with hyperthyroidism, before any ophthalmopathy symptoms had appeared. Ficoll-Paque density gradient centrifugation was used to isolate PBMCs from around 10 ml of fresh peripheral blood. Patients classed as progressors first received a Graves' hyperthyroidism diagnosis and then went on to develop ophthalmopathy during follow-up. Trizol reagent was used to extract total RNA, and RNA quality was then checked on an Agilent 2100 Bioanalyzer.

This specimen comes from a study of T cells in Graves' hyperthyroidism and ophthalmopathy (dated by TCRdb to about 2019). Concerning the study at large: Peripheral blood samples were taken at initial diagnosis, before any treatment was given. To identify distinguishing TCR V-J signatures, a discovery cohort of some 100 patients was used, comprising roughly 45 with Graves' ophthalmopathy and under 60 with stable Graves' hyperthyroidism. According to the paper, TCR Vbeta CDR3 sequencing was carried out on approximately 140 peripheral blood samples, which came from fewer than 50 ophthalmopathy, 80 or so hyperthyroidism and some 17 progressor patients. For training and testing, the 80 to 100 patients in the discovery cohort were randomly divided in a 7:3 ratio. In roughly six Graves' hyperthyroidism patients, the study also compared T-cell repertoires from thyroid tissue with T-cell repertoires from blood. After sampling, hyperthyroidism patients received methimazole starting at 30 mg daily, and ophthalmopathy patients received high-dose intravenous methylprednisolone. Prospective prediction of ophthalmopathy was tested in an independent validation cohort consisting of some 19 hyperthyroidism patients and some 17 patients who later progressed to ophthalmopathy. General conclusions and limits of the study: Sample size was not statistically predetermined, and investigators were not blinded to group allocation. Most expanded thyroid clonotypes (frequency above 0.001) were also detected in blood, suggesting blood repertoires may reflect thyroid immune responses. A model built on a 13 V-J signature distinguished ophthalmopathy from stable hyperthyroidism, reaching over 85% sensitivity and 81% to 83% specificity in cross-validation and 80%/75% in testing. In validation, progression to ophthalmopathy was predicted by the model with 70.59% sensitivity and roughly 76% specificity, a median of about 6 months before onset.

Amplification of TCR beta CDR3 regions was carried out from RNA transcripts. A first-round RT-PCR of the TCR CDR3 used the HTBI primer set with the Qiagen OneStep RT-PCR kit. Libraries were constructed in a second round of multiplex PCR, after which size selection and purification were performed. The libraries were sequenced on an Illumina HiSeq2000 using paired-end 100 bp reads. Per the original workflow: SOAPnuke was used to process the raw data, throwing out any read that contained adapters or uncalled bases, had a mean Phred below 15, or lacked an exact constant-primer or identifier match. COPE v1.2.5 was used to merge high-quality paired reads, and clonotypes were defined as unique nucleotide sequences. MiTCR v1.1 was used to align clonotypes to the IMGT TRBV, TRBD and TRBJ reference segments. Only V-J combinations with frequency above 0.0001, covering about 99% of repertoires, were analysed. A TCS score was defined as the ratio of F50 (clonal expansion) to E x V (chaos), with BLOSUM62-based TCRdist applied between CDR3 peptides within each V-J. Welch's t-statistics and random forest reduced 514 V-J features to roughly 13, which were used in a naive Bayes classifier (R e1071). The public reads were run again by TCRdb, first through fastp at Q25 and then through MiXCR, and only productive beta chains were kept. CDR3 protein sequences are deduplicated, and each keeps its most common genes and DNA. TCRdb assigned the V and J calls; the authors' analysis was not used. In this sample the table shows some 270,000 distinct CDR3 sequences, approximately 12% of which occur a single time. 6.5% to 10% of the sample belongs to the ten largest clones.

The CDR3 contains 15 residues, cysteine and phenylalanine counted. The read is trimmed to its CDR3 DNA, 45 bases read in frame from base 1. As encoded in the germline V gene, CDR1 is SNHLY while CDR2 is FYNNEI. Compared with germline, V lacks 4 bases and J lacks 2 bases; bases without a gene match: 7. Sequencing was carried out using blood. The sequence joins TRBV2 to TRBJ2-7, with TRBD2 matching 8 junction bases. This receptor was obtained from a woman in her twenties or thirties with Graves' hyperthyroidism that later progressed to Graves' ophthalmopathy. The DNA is TGTGCCAGCAGTGTATCAGCGGGAGACGCCTACGAGCAGTACTTC. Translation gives CASSVSAGDAYEQYF.